The TCR beta chain described here comes from a study of blood T cell repertoires in COVID-19. Original processing notes: Estimation of nucleated cell counts relied on the amplification of reference gene primers. Assay: immunoSEQ multiplex PCR; the TCRdb copy retains only in-frame clones and omits some. Clone size and the V and J calls come from that table; the DNA yielded D and trimming. The table records approximately 300,000 clones, roughly 88% of them present only once. V was shortened by 0 bases and J by 4 bases, with 12 bases between the two germline ends. Germline V lookup: CDR1 KGHSH, CDR2 LQKENI. The CDR3 spans 15 residues.

The material sequenced was peripheral blood. This clonotype originated in a human donor with COVID-19, enrolled during active disease. The donor label of this sample is uncertain. The chain carries TRBV18 and TRBJ1-1; D is perhaps TRBD1 (6 bases). CDR3 DNA sequence: TGTGCCAGCTCACCACCCCAACAGGGTGGCACTGAAGCTTTCTTT. This encodes CASSPPQQGGTEAFF.